The present T cell receptor beta chain was sequenced within a study of post-analysis software for immune sequencing data. Background on the study: The patients showed relapsing-remitting, secondary progressive and progressive-relapsing multiple sclerosis courses.

Unique-molecular-identifier-tagged TCR beta cDNA libraries were used. T cells numbering roughly 0.9 to 10 million yielded cDNA molecules that totaled roughly 500,000. MiXCR was run by TCRdb on the PCR reads, yielding one entry per CDR3 protein. The repertoire holds around 260,000 distinct CDR3 sequences, roughly a third seen once, with 4% to 5.5% in the top ten. Deletions cut 5 bases from V and 4 bases from J, with 11 bases between. The CDR3 has 13 residues. The germline V gene encodes CDR1 MNHNS and CDR2 SASEGT. Findings and caveats of the study: Patients carried roughly 5 TRBV segments more frequently than controls did, and TRBV5-6, TRBV5-1 and TRBV20-1 were among them. Samples sharing a preparation batch grouped tightly together when assessed by F measure. Controls significantly exceeded multiple sclerosis patients in normalized Chao1 diversity.

This clonotype was observed at least ten times. The antigen is undetermined. This sequence was found in a girl aged 5 to 17 with multiple sclerosis. The chain carries TRBV6-1 and TRBJ1-2; D is possibly TRBD1 (5 bases). Sequencing input: blood. The CDR3 is CASSLQERYGYTF. CDR3 in DNA: TGTGCCAGCAGTTTACAGGAGCGCTATGGCTACACCTTC.